This T cell receptor beta chain appears in the sequencing data of a study of regulatory T cells in long-lasting Graves disease. Notes on the study in general: Persistent Graves' patients showed reduced TCR diversity versus newly diagnosed patients.

V was pared by 10 bases and J by 4 bases, with 17 bases between. CDR1 is SEHNR and CDR2 is FQNEAQ in the germline V gene (reference sequence). There are 14 residues in the CDR3. Combining iRepertoire HTBI primers with Arm-PCR of CDR3 regions, the authors built TCR beta libraries. TCRdb redid the calling of the multiplex PCR reads with MiXCR, one entry per CDR3 protein. The sample yields about 460,000 distinct CDR3 sequences, about 22% seen once. Documented time point: persistent/refractory GD, antithyroid drugs over 5 years with positive TRAb. Preparation of the TCR library used RNA extracted from PBMCs. Patients of an endocrinology department in Xi'an, China, were included. To note about this clonotype: Its cognate antigen is unknown.

This receptor was identified in a female donor with Graves disease. This chain uses TRBV7-9 with TRBJ2-1; no firm D call. Sequencing was performed on peripheral blood mononuclear cells (PBMCs), taken when the disease was refractory, from a patient treated with antithyroid drugs. The CDR3 DNA follows: TGTGCCACCCCCGAGAGCGCCTCTTACAATGAGCAGTTCTTC. This sequence encodes CATPESASYNEQFF. Full variable domain (rest looked up from reference TRBV7-9 and TRBJ2-1): DTGVSQNPRHKITKRGQNVTFRCDPISEHNRLYWYRQTLGQGPEFLTYFQNEAQLEKSRLLSDRFSAERPKGSFSTLEIQRTEQGDSAMYLCATPESASYNEQFFGPGTRLTVL.